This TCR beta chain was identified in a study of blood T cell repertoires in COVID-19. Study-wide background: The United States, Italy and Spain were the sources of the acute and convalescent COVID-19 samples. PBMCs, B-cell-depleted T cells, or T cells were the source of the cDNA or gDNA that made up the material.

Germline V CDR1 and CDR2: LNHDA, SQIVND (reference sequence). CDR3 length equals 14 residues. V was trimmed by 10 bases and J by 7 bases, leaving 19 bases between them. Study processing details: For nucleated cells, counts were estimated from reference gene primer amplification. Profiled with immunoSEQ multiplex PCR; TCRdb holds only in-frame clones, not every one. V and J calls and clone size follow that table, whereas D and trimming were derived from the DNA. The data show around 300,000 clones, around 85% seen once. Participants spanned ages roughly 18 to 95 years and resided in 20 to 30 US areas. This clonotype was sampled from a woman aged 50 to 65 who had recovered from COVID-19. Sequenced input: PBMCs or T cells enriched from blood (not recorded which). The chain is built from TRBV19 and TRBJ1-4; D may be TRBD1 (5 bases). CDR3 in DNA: TGTGCCACCCGTGGGGCTTTAGTCGGTGAAAAACTGTTTTTT. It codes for CATRGALVGEKLFF.